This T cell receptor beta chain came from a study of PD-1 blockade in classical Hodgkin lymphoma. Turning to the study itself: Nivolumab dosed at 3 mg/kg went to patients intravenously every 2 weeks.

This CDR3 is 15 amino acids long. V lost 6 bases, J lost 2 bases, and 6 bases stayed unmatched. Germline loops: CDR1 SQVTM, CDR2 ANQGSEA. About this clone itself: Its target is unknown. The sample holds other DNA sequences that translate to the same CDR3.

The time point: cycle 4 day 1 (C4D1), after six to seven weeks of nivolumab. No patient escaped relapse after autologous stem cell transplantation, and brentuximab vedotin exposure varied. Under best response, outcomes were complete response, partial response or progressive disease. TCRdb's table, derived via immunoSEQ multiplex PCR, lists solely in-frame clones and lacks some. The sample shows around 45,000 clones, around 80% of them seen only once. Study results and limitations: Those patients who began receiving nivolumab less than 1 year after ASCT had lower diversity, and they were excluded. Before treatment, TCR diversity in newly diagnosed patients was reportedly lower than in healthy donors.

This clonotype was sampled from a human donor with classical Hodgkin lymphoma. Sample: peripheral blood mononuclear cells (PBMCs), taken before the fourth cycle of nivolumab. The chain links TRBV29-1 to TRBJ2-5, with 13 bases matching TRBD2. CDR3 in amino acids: CSVDGLAGVQETQYF. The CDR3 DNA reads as TGCAGCGTAGATGGACTAGCGGGGGTTCAAGAGACCCAGTACTTC.